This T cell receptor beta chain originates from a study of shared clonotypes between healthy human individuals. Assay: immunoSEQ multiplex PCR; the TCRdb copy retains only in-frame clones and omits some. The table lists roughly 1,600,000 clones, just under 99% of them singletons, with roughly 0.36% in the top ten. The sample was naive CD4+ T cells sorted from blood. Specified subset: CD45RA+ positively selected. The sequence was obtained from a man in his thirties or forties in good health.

The DNA of the CDR3 is TGCGCCAGCAGCTGGGAAGGACTAGCGGGAGTTCGGGAGCAGTACTTC. It codes for CASSWEGLAGVREQYF. The J gene is TRBJ2-7, the V gene TRBV5-1, with TRBD2 matching 13 bases. The CDR3 has 16 amino acids. V lost 3 bases and J lost 7; bases outside the gene matches: 10. CDR1 is SGHRS, CDR2 YFSETQ, per germline.